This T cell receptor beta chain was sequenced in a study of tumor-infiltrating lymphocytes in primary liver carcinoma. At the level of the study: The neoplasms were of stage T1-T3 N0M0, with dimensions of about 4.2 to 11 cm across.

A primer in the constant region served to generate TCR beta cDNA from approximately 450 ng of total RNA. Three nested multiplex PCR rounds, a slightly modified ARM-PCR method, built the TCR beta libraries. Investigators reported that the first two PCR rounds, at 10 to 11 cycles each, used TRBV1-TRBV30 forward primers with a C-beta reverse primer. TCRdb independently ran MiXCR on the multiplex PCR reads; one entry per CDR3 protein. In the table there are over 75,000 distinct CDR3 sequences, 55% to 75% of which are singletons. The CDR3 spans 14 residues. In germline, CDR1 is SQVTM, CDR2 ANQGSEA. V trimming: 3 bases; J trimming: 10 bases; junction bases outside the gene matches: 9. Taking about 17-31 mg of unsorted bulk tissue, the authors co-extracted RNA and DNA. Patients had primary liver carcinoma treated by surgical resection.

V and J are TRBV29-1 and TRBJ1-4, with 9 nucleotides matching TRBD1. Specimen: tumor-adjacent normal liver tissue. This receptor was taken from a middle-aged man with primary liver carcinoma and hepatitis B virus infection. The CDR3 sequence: CSVERTGDNVKLFF. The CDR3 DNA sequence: TGCAGCGTTGAGAGGACAGGGGATAACGTAAAACTGTTTTTT.